One TCR beta chain is described in this entry. Authors' analysis steps: The authors estimated nucleated cell counts from reference gene primer amplification. Sequencing used immunoSEQ multiplex PCR; TCRdb keeps in-frame clones, though not all of them. The DNA gave D and trimming, while V, J and clone size come from that table. Counted here are some 150,000 clones, more than 80% occurring once; the ten biggest clones make up roughly 2.3%. This sample stems from a study of blood T cell repertoires in COVID-19. Study context: There were acute and convalescent COVID-19 samples, and they came from the United States, Italy and Spain. Sample material is recorded as cDNA or gDNA derived from T cells, B-cell-depleted T cells, or PBMCs.

Germline CDR1 is KGHDR and CDR2 is SFDVKD. With 3 bases removed from V and 6 bases from J, the gap between germline ends came to 9 bases. The CDR3 contains 13 residues. This clonotype was sampled from a man between 65 and 80 years old with acute or convalescent COVID-19. Sequencing was performed on peripheral blood. J is TRBJ2-3 and V is TRBV24-1; D is unclear. In DNA, the CDR3 is TGTGCCACCAGTGATGGAGTACTCGATACGCAGTATTTT. This codes for CATSDGVLDTQYF.